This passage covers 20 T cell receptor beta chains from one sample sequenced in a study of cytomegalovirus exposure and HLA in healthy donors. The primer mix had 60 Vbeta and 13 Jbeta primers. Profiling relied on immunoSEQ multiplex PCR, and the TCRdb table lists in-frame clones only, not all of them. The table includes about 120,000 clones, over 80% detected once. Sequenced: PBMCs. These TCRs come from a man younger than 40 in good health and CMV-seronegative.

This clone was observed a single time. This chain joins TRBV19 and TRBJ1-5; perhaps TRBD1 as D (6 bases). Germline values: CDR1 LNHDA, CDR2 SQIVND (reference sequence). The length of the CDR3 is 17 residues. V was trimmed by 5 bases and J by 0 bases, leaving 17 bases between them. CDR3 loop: CASSSPGEANSNQPQHF. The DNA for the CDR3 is TGTGCCAGTAGTTCCCCAGGGGAAGCCAATAGCAATCAGCCCCAGCATTTT.

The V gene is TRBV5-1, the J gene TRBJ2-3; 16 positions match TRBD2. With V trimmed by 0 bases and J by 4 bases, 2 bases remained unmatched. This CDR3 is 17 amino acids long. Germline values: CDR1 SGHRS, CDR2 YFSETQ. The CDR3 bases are TGCGCCAGCAGCTTGGCCGGGACTAGCGGGGGGGCAGATACGCAGTATTTT. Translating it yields CASSLAGTSGGADTQYF. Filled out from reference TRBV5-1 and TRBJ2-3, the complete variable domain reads KAGVTQTPRYLIKTRGQQVTLSCSPISGHRSVSWYQQTPGQGLQFLFEYFSETQRNKGNFPGRFSGRQFSNSRSEMNVSTLELGDSALYLCASSLAGTSGGADTQYFGPGTRLTVL.

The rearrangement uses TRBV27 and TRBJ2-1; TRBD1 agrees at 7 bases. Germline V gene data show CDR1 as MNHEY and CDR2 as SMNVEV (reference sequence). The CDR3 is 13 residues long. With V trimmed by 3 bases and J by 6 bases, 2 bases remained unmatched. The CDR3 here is CASSFPGGNEQFF. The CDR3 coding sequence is TGTGCCAGCAGTTTCCCAGGGGGCAATGAGCAGTTCTTC.

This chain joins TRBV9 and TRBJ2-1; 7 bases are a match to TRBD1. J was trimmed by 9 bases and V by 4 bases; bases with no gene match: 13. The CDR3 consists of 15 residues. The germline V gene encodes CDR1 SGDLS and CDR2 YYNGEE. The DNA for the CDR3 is TGTGCCAGCAGCTCTTCGGACAGGTGGACGGCTGAGCAGTTCTTC. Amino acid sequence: CASSSSDRWTAEQFF. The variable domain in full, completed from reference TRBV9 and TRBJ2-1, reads DSGVTQTPKHLITATGQRVTLRCSPRSGDLSVYWYQQSLDQGLQFLIQYYNGEERAKGNILERFSAQQFPDLHSELNLSSLELGDSALYFCASSSSDRWTAEQFFGPGTRLTVL.

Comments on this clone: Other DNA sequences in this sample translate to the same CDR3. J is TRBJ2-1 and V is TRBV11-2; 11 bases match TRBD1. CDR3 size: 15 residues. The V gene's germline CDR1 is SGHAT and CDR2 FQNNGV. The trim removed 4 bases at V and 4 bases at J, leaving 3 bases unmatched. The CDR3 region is CASSYRDRGYNEQFF. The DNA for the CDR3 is TGTGCCAGCAGCTACCGGGACAGGGGGTACAATGAGCAGTTCTTC.

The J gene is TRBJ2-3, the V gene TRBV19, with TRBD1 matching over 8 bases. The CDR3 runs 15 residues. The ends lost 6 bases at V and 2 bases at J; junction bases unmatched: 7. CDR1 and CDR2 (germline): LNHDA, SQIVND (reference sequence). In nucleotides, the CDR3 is TGTGCCAGTAGCACGGACAGGGTTCACACAGATACGCAGTATTTT. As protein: CASSTDRVHTDTQYF.

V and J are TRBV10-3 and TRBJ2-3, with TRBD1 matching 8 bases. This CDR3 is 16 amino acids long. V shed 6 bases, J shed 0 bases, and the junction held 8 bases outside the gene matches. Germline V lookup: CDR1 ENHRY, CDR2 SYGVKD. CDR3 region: CAISMDRAQSTDTQYF. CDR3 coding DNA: TGTGCCATCAGCATGGACAGGGCCCAAAGCACAGATACGCAGTATTTT.

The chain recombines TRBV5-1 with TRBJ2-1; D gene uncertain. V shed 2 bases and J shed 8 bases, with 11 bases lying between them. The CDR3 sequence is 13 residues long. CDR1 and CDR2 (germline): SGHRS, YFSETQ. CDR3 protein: CASSLAHLDEQFF. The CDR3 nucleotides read TGCGCCAGCAGCTTAGCCCATCTGGATGAGCAGTTCTTC. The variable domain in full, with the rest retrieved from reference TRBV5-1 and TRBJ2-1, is KAGVTQTPRYLIKTRGQQVTLSCSPISGHRSVSWYQQTPGQGLQFLFEYFSETQRNKGNFPGRFSGRQFSNSRSEMNVSTLELGDSALYLCASSLAHLDEQFFGPGTRLTVL.

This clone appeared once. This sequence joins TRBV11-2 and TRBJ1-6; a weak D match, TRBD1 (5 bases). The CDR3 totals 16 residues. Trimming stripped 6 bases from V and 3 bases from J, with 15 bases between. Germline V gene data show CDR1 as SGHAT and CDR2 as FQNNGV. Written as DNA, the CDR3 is TGTGCCAGCAGAGCCAGCGGGGACCTCTATAATTCACCCCTCCACTTT. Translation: CASRASGDLYNSPLHF.

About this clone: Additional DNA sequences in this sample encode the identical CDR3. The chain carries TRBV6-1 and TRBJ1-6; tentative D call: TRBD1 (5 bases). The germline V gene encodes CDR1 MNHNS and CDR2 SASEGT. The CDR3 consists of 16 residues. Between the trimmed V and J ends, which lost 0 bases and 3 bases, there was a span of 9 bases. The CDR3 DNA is TGTGCCAGCAGTGAAGCGTTGGGGGGCTATAATTCACCCCTCCACTTT. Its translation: CASSEALGGYNSPLHF.

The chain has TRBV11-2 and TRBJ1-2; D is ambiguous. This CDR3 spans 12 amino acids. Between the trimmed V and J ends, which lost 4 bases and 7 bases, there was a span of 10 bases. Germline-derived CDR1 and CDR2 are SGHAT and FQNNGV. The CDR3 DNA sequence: TGTGCCAGCAGCTCCCTAGAAGCTGGCTACACCTTC. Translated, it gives CASSSLEAGYTF.

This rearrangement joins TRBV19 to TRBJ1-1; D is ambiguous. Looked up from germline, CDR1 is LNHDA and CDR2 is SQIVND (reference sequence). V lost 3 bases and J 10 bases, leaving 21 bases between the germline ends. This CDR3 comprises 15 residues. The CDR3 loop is CASSITEPAVRGAFF. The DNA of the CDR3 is TGTGCCAGTAGTATTACGGAGCCCGCAGTCCGAGGAGCTTTCTTT.

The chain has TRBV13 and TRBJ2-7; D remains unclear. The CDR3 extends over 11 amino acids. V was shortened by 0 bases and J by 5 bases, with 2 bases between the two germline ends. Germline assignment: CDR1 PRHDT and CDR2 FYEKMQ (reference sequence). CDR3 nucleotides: TGTGCCAGCAGCTTAGGCGACGAGCAGTACTTC. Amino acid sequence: CASSLGDEQYF.

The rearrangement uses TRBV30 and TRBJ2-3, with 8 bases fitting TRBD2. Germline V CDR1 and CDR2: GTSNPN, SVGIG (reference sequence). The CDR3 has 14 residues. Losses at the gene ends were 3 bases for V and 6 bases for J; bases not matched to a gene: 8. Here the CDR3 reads CAWSRAGGDDTQYF. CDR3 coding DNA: TGTGCCTGGAGCAGGGCGGGGGGTGATGATACGCAGTATTTT.

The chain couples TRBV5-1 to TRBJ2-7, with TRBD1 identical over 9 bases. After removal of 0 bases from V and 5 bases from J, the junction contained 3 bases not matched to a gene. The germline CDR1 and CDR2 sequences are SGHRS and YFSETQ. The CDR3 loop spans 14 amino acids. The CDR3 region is CASSLGDRADEQYF. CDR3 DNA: TGCGCCAGCAGCTTGGGGGACAGGGCGGACGAGCAGTACTTC.

The CDR3 reads CASSPYPITGGGNSPLHF. The CDR3 bases are TGTGCCAGCAGTCCTTACCCCATTACAGGGGGTGGAAATTCACCCCTCCACTTT. The rearrangement links TRBV27 to TRBJ1-6, with 8 bases that match TRBD1. V shed 5 bases, J shed 7 bases, and the junction held 16 bases outside the gene matches. CDR3 length equals 18 residues. Germline assignment: CDR1 MNHEY and CDR2 SMNVEV (reference sequence).

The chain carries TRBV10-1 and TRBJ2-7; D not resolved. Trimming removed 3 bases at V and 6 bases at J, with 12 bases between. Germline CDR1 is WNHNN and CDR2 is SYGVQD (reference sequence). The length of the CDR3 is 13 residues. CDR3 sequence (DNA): TGCGCCAGCAGTGATCGGAGTCGCCCCGAGCAGTACTTC. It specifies CASSDRSRPEQYF.

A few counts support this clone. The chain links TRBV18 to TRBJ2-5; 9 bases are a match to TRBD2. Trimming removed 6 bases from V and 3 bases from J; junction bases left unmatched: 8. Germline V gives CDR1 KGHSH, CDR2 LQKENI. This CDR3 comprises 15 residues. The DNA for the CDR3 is TGTGCCAGCTCTCCCGGGGTAGCGGGAGAAGAGACCCAGTACTTC. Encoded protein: CASSPGVAGEETQYF.

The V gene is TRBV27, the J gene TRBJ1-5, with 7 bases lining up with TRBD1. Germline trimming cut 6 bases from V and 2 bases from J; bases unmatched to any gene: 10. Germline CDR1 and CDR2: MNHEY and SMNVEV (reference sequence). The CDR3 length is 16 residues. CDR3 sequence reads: CASSRGDRAGNQPQHF. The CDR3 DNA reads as TGTGCCAGCAGCCGGGGAGACAGGGCGGGCAATCAGCCCCAGCATTTT.

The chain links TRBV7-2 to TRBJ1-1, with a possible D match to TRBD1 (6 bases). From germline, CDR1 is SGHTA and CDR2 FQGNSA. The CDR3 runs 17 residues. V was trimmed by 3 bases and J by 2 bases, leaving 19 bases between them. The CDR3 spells CASSFNRAGPINTEAFF. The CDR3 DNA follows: TGTGCCAGCAGCTTTAACAGGGCAGGGCCCATCAACACTGAAGCTTTCTTT.